This TCR beta chain emerged from a study of blood T cell repertoires in COVID-19. Participants, roughly 18 to 90 years old, spanned 25 or so US areas. Each participant's cohort was designated according to participant-reported clinical history. Profiling relied on immunoSEQ multiplex PCR, and the TCRdb table lists in-frame clones only, not all of them. The table records 250,000 or so clones, approximately 90% of them present only once. This receptor was obtained from a woman under 40 with acute COVID-19. Sequenced: PBMCs or T cells enriched from blood (not recorded which).

In DNA, the CDR3 is TGTGCCAGCGGCCTCACCGGGGAGCTGTTTTTT. Translating gives CASGLTGELFF. The chain is built from TRBV2 and TRBJ2-2; no firm D call. The V end was cut by 8 bases, the J end by 4 bases, with 5 bases between. The CDR3 contains 11 residues. CDR1 and CDR2 (germline): SNHLY, FYNNEI.